One T cell receptor (beta chain) is described in this entry. Its target is unknown. PCR primers comprised 60 Vbeta and 13 Jbeta primers. The protocol was immunoSEQ multiplex PCR, while the TCRdb copy is restricted to in-frame clones and leaves out a portion. The table lists over 150,000 clones, 65% to 85% of them singletons, with roughly 3% in the top ten. The record originates from a study of cytomegalovirus exposure and HLA in healthy donors. Study context: From HLA-typed donors, an early data release held roughly 89 million unique TCRs. The Caucasian-associated ancestry cluster contained approximately 81% of the 300 to 400 genotyped donors. Study-level findings and limits: The dataset shows that most TCR sequences were rare, while some public TCRs occurred in many donors. Listed as cytomegalovirus-associated were approximately 160 TCR beta chains.

V was clipped by 3 bases and J by 3 bases, with 13 bases between them. The CDR3 is 15 amino acids. Per germline, CDR1 MNHNS and CDR2 SASEGT. The chain links TRBV6-1 to TRBJ2-3; tentatively, D is TRBD1 (6 bases). This TCR came from a woman in her 30s in good health and CMV-seronegative. The sequenced sample consisted of PBMCs. The DNA for the CDR3 is TGTGCCAGCAGTGAGCACAGGGTAGAAACAGATACGCAGTATTTT. It codes for CASSEHRVETDTQYF.